Described below is a single T cell receptor (beta chain) sequence and its context. The sample belongs to a study of blood T cell repertoires in COVID-19. Study overall: The cDNA or gDNA used as material had been derived from T cells, B-cell-depleted T cells, or PBMCs.

How the authors handled the data: Amplification with reference gene primers provided the estimates of nucleated cell counts. Clones were read by immunoSEQ multiplex PCR, and TCRdb kept only the in-frame ones, dropping some. V and J calls and clone size are as listed in that table; D and trimming were resolved from the DNA. The sample has 100,000 to 150,000 clones, around 70% seen once; the top ten hold 6%. Germline V lookup: CDR1 KGHSH, CDR2 LQKENI. CDR3 length equals 18 residues. V was clipped by 1 base and J by 8 bases; unmatched bases: 15. The chain links TRBV18 to TRBJ1-2; 11 bases agree with TRBD1. The source is a man older than 75 with COVID-19, enrolled during active disease. The sequenced sample was peripheral blood. This chain's CDR3 is CASSPLKNSGQGAEGYTF. The CDR3 DNA sequence: TGTGCCAGCTCACCACTTAAGAACTCTGGACAGGGGGCAGAAGGCTACACCTTC.